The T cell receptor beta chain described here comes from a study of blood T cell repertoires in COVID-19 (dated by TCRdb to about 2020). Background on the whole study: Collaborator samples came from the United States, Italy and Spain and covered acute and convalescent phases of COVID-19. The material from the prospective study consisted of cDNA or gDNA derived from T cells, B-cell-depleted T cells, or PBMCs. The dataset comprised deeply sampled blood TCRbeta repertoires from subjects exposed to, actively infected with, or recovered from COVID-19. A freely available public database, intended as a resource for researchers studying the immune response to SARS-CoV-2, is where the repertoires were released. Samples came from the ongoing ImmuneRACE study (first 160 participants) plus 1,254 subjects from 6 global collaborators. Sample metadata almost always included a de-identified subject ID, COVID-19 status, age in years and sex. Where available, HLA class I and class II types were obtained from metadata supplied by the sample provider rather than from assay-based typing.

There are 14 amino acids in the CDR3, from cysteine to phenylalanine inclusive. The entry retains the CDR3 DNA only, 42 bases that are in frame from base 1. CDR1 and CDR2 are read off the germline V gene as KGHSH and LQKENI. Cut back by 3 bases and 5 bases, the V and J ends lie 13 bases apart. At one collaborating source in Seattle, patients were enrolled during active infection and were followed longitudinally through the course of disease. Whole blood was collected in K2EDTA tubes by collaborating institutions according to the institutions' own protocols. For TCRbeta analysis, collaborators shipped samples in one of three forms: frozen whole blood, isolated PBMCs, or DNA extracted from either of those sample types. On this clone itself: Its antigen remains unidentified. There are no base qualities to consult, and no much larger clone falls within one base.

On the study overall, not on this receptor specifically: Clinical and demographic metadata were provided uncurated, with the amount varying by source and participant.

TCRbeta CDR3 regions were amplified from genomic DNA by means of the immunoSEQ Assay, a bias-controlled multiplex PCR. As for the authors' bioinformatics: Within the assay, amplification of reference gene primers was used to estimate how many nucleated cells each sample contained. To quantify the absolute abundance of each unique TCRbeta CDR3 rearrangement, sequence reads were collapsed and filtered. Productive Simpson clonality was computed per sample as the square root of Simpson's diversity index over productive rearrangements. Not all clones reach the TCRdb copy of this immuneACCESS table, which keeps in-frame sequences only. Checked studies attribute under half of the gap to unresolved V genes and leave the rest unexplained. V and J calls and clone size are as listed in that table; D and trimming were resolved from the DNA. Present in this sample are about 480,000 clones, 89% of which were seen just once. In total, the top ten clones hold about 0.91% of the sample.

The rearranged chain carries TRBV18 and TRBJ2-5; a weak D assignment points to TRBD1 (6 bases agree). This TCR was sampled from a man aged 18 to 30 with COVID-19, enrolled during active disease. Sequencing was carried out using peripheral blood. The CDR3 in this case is CASSPGRGGETQYF. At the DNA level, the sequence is TGTGCCAGCTCACCGGGACGAGGGGGTGAGACCCAGTACTTC.